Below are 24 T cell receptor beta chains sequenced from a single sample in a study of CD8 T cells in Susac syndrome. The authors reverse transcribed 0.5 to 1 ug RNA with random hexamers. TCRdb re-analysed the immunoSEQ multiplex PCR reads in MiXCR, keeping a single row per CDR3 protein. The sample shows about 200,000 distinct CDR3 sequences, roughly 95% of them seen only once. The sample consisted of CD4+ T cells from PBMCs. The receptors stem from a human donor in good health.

Here the CDR3 reads CASSYGGLNYGYTF. CDR3 coding DNA: TGTGCCAGCAGTTATGGAGGTTTGAACTATGGCTACACCTTC. This chain connects TRBV6-5 to TRBJ1-2; no clear D. V was clipped by 3 bases and J by 2 bases, with 10 bases between them. The CDR3 is made up of 14 amino acids. CDR1 and CDR2 (germline): MNHEY, SVGAGI.

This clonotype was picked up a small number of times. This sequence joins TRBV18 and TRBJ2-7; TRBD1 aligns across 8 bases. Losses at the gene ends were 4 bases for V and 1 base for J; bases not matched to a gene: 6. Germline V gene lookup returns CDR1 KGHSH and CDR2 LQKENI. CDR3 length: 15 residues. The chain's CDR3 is CASSLGQGRSYEQYF. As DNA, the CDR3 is TGTGCCAGCTCACTTGGACAGGGAAGGTCCTACGAGCAGTACTTC.

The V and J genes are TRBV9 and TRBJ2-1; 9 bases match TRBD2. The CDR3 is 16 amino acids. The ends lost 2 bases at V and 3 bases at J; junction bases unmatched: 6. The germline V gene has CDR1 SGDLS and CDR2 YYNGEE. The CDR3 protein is CASSVRAGGGYNEQFF. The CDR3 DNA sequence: TGTGCCAGCAGCGTGCGGGCGGGAGGGGGCTACAATGAGCAGTTCTTC.

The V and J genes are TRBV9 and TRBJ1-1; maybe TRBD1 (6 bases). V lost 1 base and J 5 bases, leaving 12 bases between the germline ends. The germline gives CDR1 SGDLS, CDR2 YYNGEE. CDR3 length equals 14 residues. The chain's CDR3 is CASSVHRDGTEAFF. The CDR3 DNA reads TGTGCCAGCAGCGTACACAGGGATGGAACTGAAGCTTTCTTT.

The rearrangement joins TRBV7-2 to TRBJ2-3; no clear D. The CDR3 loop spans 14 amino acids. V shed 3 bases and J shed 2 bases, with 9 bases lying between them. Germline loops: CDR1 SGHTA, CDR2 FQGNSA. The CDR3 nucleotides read TGTGCCAGCAGCTTTGAGACGCACACAGATACGCAGTATTTT. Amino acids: CASSFETHTDTQYF. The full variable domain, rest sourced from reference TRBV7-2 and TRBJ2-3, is GAGVSQSPSNKVTEKGKDVELRCDPISGHTALYWYRQSLGQGLEFLIYFQGNSAPDKSGLPSDRFSAERTGGSVSTLTIQRTQQEDSAVYLCASSFETHTDTQYFGPGTRLTVL.

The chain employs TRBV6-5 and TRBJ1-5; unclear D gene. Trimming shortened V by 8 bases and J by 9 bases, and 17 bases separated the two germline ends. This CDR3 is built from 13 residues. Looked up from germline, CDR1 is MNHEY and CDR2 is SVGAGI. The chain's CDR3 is CASSVTPARPQHF. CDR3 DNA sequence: TGTGCCAGCTCCGTGACCCCCGCGCGGCCCCAGCATTTT.

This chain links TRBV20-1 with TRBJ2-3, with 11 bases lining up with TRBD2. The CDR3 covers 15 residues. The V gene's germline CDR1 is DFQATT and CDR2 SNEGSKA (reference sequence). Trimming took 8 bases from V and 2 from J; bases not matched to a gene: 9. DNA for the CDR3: TGCAGTCCCATGACTAGCGGGACGGACACAGATACGCAGTATTTT. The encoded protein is CSPMTSGTDTDTQYF.

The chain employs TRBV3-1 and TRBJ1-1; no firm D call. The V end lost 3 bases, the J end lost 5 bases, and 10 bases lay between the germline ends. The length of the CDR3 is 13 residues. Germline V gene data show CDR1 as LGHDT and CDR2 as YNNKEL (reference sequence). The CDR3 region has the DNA TGTGCCAGCAGCCAGGCTGGGAGTACTGAAGCTTTCTTT. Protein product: CASSQAGSTEAFF.

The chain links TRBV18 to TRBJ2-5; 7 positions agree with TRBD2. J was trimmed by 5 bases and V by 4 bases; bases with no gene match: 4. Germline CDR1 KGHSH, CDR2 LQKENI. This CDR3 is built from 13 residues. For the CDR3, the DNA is TGTGCCAGCTCACAGGGAGGGAAGGAGACCCAGTACTTC. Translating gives CASSQGGKETQYF.

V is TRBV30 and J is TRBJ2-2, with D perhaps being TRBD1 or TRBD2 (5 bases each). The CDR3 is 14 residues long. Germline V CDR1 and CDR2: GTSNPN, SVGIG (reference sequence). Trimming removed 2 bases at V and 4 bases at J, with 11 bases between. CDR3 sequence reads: CAWSRGASTGELFF. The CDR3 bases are TGTGCCTGGAGTAGAGGGGCGAGCACCGGGGAGCTGTTTTTT.

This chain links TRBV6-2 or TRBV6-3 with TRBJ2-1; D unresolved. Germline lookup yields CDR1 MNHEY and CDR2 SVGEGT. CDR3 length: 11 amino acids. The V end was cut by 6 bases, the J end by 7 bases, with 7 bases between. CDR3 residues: CASSVRNEQFF. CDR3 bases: TGTGCCAGCAGCGTCAGGAATGAGCAGTTCTTC.

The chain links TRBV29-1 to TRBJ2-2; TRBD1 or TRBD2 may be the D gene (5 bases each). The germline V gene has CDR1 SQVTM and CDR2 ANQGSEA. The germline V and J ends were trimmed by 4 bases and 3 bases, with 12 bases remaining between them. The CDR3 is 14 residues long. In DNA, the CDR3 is TGCAGCGTTGCTTATGGGGGTCACACCGGGGAGCTGTTTTTT. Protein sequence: CSVAYGGHTGELFF.

The CDR3 is CSVSGGARDTQYF. The CDR3 DNA follows: TGCAGCGTATCCGGGGGGGCCCGGGATACGCAGTATTTT. The rearrangement joins TRBV29-1 to TRBJ2-3; TRBD2 matches 8 bases. Germline CDR1 and CDR2: SQVTM and ANQGSEA. V shed 6 bases and J 6 bases; nucleotides not matched to a gene: 8. The CDR3 runs 13 residues.

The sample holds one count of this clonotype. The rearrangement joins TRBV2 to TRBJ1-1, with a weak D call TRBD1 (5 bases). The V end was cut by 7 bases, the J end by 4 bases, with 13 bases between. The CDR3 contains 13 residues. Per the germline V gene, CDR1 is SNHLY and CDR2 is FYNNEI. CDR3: CASNNLGGTEAFF. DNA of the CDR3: TGTGCCAGCAACAACCTTGGGGGCACTGAAGCTTTCTTT.

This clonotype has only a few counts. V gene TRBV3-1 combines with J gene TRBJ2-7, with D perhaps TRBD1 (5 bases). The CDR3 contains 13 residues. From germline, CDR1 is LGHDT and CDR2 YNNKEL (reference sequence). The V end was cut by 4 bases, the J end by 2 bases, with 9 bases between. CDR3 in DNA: TGTGCCAGCAGCCCTAGGACAACCTACGAGCAGTACTTC. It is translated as CASSPRTTYEQYF.

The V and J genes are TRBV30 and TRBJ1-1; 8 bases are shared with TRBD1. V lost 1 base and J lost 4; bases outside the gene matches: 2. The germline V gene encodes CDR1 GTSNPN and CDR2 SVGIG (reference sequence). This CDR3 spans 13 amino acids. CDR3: CAWSAGQGTEAFF. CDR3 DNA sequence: TGTGCCTGGAGTGCAGGACAGGGCACTGAAGCTTTCTTT.

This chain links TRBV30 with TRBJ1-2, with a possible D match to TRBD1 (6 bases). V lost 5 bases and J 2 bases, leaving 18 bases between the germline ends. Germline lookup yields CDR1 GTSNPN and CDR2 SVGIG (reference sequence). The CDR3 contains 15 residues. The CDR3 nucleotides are TGTGCCTGGGGATTGGGGGCAGACCGGAACTATGGCTACACCTTC. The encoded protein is CAWGLGADRNYGYTF.

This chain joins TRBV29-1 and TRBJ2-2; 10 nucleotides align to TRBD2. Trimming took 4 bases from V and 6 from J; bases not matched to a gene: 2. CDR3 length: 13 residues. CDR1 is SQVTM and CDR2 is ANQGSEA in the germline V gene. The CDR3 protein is CSVVSGGAGELFF. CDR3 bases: TGCAGCGTTGTCAGCGGGGGGGCCGGGGAGCTGTTTTTT.

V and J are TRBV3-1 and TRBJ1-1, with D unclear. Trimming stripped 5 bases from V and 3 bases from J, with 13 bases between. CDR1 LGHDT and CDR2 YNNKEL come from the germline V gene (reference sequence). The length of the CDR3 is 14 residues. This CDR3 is CASSESLGYTEAFF. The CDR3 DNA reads TGTGCCAGCAGCGAAAGCCTAGGCTACACTGAAGCTTTCTTT.

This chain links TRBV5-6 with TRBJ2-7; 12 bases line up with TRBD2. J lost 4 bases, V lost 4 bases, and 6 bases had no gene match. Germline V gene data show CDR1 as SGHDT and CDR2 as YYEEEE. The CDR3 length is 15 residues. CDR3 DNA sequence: TGTGCCAGCAGCCAACGGACTAGCGGGGCGTACGAGCAGTACTTC. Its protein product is CASSQRTSGAYEQYF.

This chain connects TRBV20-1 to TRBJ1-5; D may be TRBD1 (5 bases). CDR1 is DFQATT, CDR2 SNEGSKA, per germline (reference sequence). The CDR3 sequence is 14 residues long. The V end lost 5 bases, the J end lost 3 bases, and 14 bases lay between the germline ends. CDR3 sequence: CSAAGRKINQPQHF. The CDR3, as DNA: TGCAGTGCTGCAGGGAGGAAGATCAATCAGCCCCAGCATTTT.

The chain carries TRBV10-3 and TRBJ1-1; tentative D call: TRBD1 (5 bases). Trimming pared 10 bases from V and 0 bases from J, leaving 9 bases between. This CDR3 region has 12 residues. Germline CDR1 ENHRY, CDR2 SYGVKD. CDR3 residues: CATGGMNTEAFF. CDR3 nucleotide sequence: TGTGCCACCGGGGGAATGAACACTGAAGCTTTCTTT.

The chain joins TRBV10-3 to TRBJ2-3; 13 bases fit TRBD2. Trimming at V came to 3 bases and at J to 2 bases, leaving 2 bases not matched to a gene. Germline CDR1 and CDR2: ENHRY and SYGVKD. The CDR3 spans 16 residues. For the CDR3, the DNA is TGTGCCATCAGTGAAGGGACTAGCGGGGCCACAGATACGCAGTATTTT. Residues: CAISEGTSGATDTQYF.

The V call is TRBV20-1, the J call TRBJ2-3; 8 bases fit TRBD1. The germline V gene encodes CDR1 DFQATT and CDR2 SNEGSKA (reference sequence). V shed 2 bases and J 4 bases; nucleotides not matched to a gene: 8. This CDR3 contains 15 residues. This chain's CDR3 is CSARSGQGQPDTQYF. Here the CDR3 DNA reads TGCAGTGCTAGAAGTGGACAGGGCCAACCAGATACGCAGTATTTT.